The source of this T cell receptor (beta chain) is a study of T cell changes during pregnancy in multiple sclerosis. This table comes from immunoSEQ multiplex PCR, and its TCRdb copy is limited to in-frame clones, with some not included. The sample shows some 14,000 clones, around 83% of them seen only once. CDR1 LGHNA and CDR2 YSLEER come from the germline V gene. This CDR3 is built from 14 residues. After removal of 4 bases from V and 6 bases from J, the junction contained 9 bases not matched to a gene. This clonotype was sampled from a female donor in good health, enrolled as a control in a pregnancy study. This sample comprised CD8+ T cells from peripheral blood mononuclear cells, obtained after pregnancy. The chain has TRBV4-3 and TRBJ2-7; 7 positions agree with TRBD1. The DNA for the CDR3 is TGCGCCAGCAGCCGAACGCCCGGGACAGTCGAGCAGTACTTC. It specifies CASSRTPGTVEQYF.